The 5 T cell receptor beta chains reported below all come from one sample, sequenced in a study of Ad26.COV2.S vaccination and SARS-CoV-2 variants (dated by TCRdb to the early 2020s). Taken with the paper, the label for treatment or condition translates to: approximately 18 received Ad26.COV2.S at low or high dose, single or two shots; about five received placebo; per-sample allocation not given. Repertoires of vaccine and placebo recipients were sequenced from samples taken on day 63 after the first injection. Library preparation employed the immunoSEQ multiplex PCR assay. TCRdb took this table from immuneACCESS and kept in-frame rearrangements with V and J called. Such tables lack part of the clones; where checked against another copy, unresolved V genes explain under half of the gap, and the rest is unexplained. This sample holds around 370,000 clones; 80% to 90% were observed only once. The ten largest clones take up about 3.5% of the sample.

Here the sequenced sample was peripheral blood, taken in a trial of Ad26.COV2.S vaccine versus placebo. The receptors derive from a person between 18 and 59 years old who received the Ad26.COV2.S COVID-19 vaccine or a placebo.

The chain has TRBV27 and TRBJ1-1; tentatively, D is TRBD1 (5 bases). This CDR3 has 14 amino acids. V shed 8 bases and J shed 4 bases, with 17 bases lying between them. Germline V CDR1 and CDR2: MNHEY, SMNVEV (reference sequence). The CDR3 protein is CASSKGATGTEAFF. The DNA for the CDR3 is TGTGCCAGCTCTAAAGGGGCGACGGGCACTGAAGCTTTCTTT.

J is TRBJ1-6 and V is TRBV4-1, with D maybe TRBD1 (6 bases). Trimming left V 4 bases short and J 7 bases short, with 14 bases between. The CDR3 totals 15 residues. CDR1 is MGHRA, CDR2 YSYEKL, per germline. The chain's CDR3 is CASSLRQDKNSPLHF. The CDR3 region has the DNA TGCGCCAGCAGCCTAAGACAGGACAAAAATTCACCCCTCCACTTT.

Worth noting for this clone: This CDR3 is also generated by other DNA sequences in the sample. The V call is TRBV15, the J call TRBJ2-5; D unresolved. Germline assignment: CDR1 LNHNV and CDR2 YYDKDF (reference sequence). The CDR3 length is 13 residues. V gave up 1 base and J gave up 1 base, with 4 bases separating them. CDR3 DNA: TGTGCCACCAGCAGAGGGACCCAAGAGACCCAGTACTTC. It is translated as CATSRGTQETQYF.

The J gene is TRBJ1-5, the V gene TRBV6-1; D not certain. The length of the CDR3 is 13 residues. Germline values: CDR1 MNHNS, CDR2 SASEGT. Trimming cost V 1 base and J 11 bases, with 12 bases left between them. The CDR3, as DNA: TGTGCCAGCAGTGAAGGGAAACAGCCGACCCAGCATTTT. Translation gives CASSEGKQPTQHF.

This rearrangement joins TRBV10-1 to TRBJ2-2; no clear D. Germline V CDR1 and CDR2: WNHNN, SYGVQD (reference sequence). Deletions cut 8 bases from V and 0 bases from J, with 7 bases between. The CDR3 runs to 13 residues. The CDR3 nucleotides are TGCGCCAGCTCGGCAGCGAACACCGGGGAGCTGTTTTTT. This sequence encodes CASSAANTGELFF.